These T cell receptor beta chains were read from a single sample in a study of T cell repertoires in cytomegalovirus infection. No antigen has been assigned to these receptors. In TCRdb, the reads were re-called with MiXCR into one record per CDR3 protein. The data show about 770,000 distinct CDR3 sequences, roughly 29% seen once. The material sequenced was cultured CD8+ T cells from PBMCs, taken from culture after CMV antigen stimulation. The receptors were sampled from a human donor in good health (CMV status not recorded). Some clones in this sample may be carry-over from other donors' samples. CDR3s include the opening cysteine and the closing phenylalanine or tryptophan. A D gene is named only where the DNA matches it firmly. A row's size may be missing; if present it is once, few, many or a size class.

size: many
D: .
V: TRBV7-2
J: TRBJ2-7
DNA: TGTGCCAGCAGCTTAGGGGGTCCCAAACCCGAGCAGTACTTC
CDR3: CASSLGGPKPEQYF

size: .
D: .
V: TRBV27
J: TRBJ1-2
DNA: TGTGCCAGCAGTTTTGTGGGTAGTGGCTATGGCTACACCTTC
CDR3: CASSFVGSGYGYTF

size: few
D: .
V: TRBV12-5
J: TRBJ2-1
DNA: TGTGCTAGTGGTTTGGGGGGAAACAATGAGCAGTTCTTC
CDR3: CASGLGGNNEQFF

size: .
D: .
V: TRBV7-9
J: TRBJ2-7
DNA: TGTGCCAGCAGCTCCGCACCGTGGGTCGAGCAGTACTTC
CDR3: CASSSAPWVEQYF

size: many
D: .
V: TRBV12-3/TRBV12-4
J: TRBJ2-1
DNA: TGTGCCAGCACCTCCGGGACCGGCCGCGATGAGCAGTTCTTC
CDR3: CASTSGTGRDEQFF

size: .
D: TRBD2
V: TRBV7-9
J: TRBJ2-5
DNA: TGTGCCAGCAGCTTCAAGCGGGGGGGCGAGGAGACCCAGTACTTC
CDR3: CASSFKRGGEETQYF

size: .
D: TRBD1
V: TRBV5-5
J: TRBJ1-6
DNA: TGTGCCAGCAGCCCACGGACAGGGGGGAATTCACCCCTCCACTTT
CDR3: CASSPRTGGNSPLHF

size: few
D: TRBD1
V: TRBV6-1
J: TRBJ1-3
DNA: TGTGCCAGCAGTTTGCCGGGACAGGGACCAAACACCATATATTTT
CDR3: CASSLPGQGPNTIYF

size: .
D: .
V: TRBV10-3
J: TRBJ2-5
DNA: TGTGCCATCAGCCTCGGGCCTCATCAAGAGACCCAGTACTTC
CDR3: CAISLGPHQETQYF

size: .
D: TRBD2
V: TRBV7-6
J: TRBJ2-5
DNA: TGTGCCAGCAGCTCCCCCGGGACTAGCGGTCGAGTTCGGAAAGAGACCCAGTACTTC
CDR3: CASSSPGTSGRVRKETQYF

size: once
D: .
V: TRBV7-6
J: TRBJ1-3
DNA: TGTGCCAGCAGCCCTATGGGAAGTTTAAACACCATATATTTT
CDR3: CASSPMGSLNTIYF

size: few
D: TRBD1
V: TRBV7-6
J: TRBJ2-1
DNA: TGTGACAGCAGCTTAGAGGCAGGGGGCTCCTACAATGAGCAGTTCTTC
CDR3: CDSSLEAGGSYNEQFF

size: many
D: .
V: TRBV7-2
J: TRBJ1-2
DNA: TGTACAGGAGGCCCAAGCGTAGACTATGGCTACACCTTC
CDR3: CTGGPSVDYGYTF

size: few
D: .
V: TRBV6-5
J: TRBJ2-1
DNA: TGTGCCAGCAGACAAGACAGACCCCTTCTTAATGAGCAGTTCTTC
CDR3: CASRQDRPLLNEQFF

size: few
D: TRBD1
V: TRBV5-4
J: TRBJ1-2
DNA: TGTGCCAGCAGCTTGGGGGCAGGGGGCGACGACTATGGCTACACCTTC
CDR3: CASSLGAGGDDYGYTF

size: few
D: .
V: TRBV27
J: TRBJ1-1
DNA: TGTGCCAGCAGTCCGATCCCGACAGGAAGGAACACTGAAGCTTTCTTT
CDR3: CASSPIPTGRNTEAFF